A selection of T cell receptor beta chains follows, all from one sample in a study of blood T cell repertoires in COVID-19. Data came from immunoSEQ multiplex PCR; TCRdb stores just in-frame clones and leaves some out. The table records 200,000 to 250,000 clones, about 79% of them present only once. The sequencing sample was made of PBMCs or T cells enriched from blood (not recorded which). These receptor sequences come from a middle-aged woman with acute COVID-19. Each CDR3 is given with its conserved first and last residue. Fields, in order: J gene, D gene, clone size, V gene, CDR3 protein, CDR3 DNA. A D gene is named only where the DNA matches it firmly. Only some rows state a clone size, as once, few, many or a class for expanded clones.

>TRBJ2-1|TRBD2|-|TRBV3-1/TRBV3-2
CADLAGGRSSYNEQFF
TGTGCCGACCTAGCGGGGGGCCGTTCCTCCTACAATGAGCAGTTCTTC
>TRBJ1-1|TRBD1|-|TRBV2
CASRQGQGALAEAFF
TGTGCCAGCAGACAAGGACAGGGGGCATTGGCTGAAGCTTTCTTT
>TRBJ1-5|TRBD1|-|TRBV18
CASSRRTGGGQPQHF
TGTGCCAGCTCACGACGGACAGGGGGCGGTCAGCCCCAGCATTTT
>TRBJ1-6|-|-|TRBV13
CASSFRGNSPLHF
TGTGCCAGCAGCTTTAGGGGTAATTCACCCCTCCACTTT
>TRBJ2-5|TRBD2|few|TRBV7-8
CASSLAGGVQETQYF
TGTGCCAGCAGCTTAGCGGGGGGGGTTCAAGAGACCCAGTACTTC
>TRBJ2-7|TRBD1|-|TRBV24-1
CATSARDRASEQYF
TGTGCCACCAGTGCCCGAGACAGGGCGTCCGAGCAGTACTTC
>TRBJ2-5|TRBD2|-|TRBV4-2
CASRPRGGGAFETQYF
TGTGCCAGCAGGCCCCGGGGCGGGGGGGCCTTTGAGACCCAGTACTTC
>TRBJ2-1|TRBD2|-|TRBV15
CATSREQREPVEEQFF
TGTGCCACCAGCAGAGAACAGCGGGAGCCCGTCGAGGAGCAGTTCTTC
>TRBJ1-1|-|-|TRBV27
CASMRDPGTEAFF
TGTGCCAGCATGCGGGATCCAGGCACTGAAGCTTTCTTT
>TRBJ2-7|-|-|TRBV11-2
CASSLGQAHSYEQYF
TGTGCCAGCAGCCTTGGCCAGGCACACTCCTACGAGCAGTACTTC
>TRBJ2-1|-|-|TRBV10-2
CASSAATYNEQFF
TGCGCCAGCAGCGCGGCCACCTACAATGAGCAGTTCTTC
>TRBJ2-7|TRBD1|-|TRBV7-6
CASSQLGDRGYEQYF
TGTGCCAGCAGCCAACTCGGGGACAGGGGCTACGAGCAGTACTTC
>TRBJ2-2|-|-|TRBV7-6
CASSFGQDTGELFF
TGTGCCAGCAGCTTTGGTCAGGACACCGGGGAGCTGTTTTTT
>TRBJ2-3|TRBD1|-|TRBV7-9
CASSLGDSLGDTQYF
TGTGCCAGCAGCTTAGGGGACAGCCTGGGCGATACGCAGTATTTT
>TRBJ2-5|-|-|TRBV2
CASRIRGSGETQYF
TGTGCCAGCCGAATTCGGGGTTCGGGAGAGACCCAGTACTTC
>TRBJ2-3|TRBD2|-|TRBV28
CASSSPASGSLTDTQYF
TGTGCCAGCAGTTCCCCGGCTAGCGGGAGTCTAACAGATACGCAGTATTTT